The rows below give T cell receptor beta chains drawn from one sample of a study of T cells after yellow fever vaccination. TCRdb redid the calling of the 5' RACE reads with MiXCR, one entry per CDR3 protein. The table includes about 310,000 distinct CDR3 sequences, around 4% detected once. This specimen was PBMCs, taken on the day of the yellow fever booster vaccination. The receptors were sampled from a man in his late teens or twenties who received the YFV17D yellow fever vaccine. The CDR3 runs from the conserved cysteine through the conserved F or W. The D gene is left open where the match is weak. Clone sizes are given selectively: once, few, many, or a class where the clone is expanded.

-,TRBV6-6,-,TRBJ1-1,CASSYVRTEAFF,TGTGCCAGCAGTTATGTCCGCACTGAAGCTTTCTTT
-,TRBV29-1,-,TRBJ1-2,CSVPANYGYTF,TGCAGCGTACCGGCCAACTATGGCTACACCTTC
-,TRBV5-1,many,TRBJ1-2,CASSLGSAGSVGYTF,TGCGCCAGCAGCCTAGGTTCAGCCGGCAGTGTGGGCTACACCTTC
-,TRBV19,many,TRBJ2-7,CASSIDGTYEQYF,TGTGCCAGTAGTATAGACGGGACCTACGAGCAGTACTTC
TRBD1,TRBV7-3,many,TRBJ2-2,CASSLIWTGNTGELFF,TGTGCCAGCAGCTTAATATGGACAGGGAACACCGGGGAGCTGTTTTTT
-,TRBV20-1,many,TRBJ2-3,CSASWDSYTQYF,TGCAGTGCTAGCTGGGACTCATATACGCAGTATTTT
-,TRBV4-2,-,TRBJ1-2,CASSQDLVEGYTF,TGTGCCAGCAGCCAAGATCTGGTGGAGGGCTACACCTTC
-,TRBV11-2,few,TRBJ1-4,CASSLIRAAPTEKLFF,TGTGCCAGCAGCTTGATTAGGGCAGCACCAACGGAAAAACTGTTTTTT
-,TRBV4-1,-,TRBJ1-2,CASSQVIGISYGYTF,TGCGCCAGCAGCCAAGTTATAGGAATTTCCTATGGCTACACCTTC
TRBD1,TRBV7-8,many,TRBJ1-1,CASSSGQGRRTEAFF,TGTGCCAGCAGCTCGGGACAGGGTAGACGGACTGAAGCTTTCTTT
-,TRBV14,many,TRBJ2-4,CASSPQVGNIQYF,TGTGCCAGCAGCCCTCAGGTGGGGAACATTCAGTACTTC
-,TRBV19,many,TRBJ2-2,CASSRPGQSNPANTGELFF,TGTGCCAGTAGCCGGCCGGGACAATCCAACCCAGCGAACACCGGGGAGCTGTTTTTT
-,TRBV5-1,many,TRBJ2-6,CASSLGTGANVLTF,TGCGCCAGCAGCTTGGGAACTGGGGCCAACGTCCTGACTTTC
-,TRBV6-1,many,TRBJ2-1,CASSFGPRPGEQFF,TGTGCCAGCAGTTTTGGGCCCCGACCGGGAGAGCAGTTCTTC
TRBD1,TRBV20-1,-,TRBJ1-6,CSALGQGINNSPLHF,TGCAGTGCCCTGGGACAGGGGATTAATAATTCACCCCTCCACTTT
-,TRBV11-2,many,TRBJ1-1,CASQGLNTEAFF,TGTGCCAGCCAAGGTTTGAACACTGAAGCTTTCTTT
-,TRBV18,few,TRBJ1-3,CASSPPGATEGNTIYF,TGTGCCAGCTCACCACCAGGCGCCACGGAAGGAAACACCATATATTTT
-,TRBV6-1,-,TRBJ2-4,CASSDQGIAKNIEYF,TGTGCCAGCAGTGATCAAGGGATAGCCAAAAACATTGAGTACTTC
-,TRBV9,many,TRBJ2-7,CASSVVDSPYEQYF,TGTGCCAGCAGCGTAGTGGACAGTCCCTACGAGCAGTACTTC
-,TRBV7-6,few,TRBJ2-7,CASSSQGRPYEQYF,TGTGCCAGCAGCTCCCAGGGACGACCCTACGAGCAGTACTTC
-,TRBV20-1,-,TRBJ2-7,CSANRPGSIEQYF,TGCAGTGCCAACCGGCCAGGGAGCATCGAGCAGTACTTC
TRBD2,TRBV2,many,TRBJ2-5,CASSESAGLVETQYF,TGTGCCAGCAGTGAGTCAGCGGGGTTGGTCGAGACCCAGTACTTC
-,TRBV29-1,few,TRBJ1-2,CSVVPVFLHYGYTF,TGCAGCGTTGTGCCGGTCTTCCTGCACTATGGCTACACCTTC
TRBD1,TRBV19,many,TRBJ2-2,CASSISDRGLGLAGELFF,TGTGCCAGTAGTATCTCGGACAGGGGGTTGGGATTGGCCGGGGAGCTGTTTTTT
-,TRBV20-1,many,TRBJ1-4,CSARGTAREKLFF,TGCAGTGCTAGAGGGACAGCCCGGGAAAAACTGTTTTTT
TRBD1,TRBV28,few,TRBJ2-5,CASTQRTGGIQETQYF,TGTGCCAGCACGCAGAGGACAGGGGGCATCCAAGAGACCCAGTACTTC
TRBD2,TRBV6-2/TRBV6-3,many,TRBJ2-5,CATRLAGDETQYF,TGTGCCACCCGACTAGCGGGGGACGAGACCCAGTACTTC
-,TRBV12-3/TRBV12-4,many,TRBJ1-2,CASSPRGGYGYTF,TGTGCCAGCAGCCCGAGGGGCGGCTATGGCTACACCTTC
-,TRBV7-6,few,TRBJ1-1,CASSPYQGFTEAFF,TGTGCCAGCAGCCCATACCAGGGGTTCACTGAAGCTTTCTTT
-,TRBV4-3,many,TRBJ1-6,CASSQDGGNSPLHF,TGCGCCAGCAGCCAAGATGGGGGGAATTCACCCCTCCACTTT
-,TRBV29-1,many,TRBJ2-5,CSVEGGDGETQYF,TGCAGCGTTGAAGGAGGGGACGGGGAGACCCAGTACTTC
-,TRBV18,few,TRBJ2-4,CASSPPQGRKENIQYF,TGTGCCAGCTCACCACCTCAGGGGAGGAAAGAAAACATTCAGTACTTC
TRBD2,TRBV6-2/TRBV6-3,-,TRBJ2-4,CASRFEAGLEIAKNIQYF,TGTGCCAGCAGATTTGAAGCGGGACTCGAAATAGCCAAAAACATTCAGTACTTC
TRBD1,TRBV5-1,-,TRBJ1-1,CASSFTGVTEAFF,TGCGCCAGCAGCTTTACAGGGGTCACTGAAGCTTTCTTT
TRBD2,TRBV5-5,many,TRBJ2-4,CASRGLAGRNIQYF,TGTGCCAGCAGAGGACTAGCCGGGCGAAACATTCAGTACTTC
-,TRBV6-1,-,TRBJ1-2,CASSLLATDYGYTF,TGTGCCAGCAGCCTTCTTGCGACAGACTATGGCTACACCTTC
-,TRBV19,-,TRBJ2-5,CASSPGAAQETQYF,TGTGCCAGTAGCCCAGGGGCGGCTCAAGAGACCCAGTACTTC
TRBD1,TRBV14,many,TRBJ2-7,CASSQRFPGTGGSLEQYF,TGTGCCAGCAGCCAGAGGTTTCCCGGGACAGGGGGTTCCCTCGAGCAGTACTTC
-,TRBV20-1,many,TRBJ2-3,CSASQEGTDTQYF,TGCAGTGCTAGCCAGGAAGGGACAGATACGCAGTATTTT
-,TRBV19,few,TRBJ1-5,CASSQGWEWSNQPQHF,TGTGCCAGTAGCCAAGGGTGGGAGTGGAGCAATCAGCCCCAGCATTTT
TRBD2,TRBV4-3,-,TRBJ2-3,CASSQDPWLAGDTSTDTQYF,TGCGCCAGCAGCCAAGACCCGTGGCTAGCGGGGGACACTAGCACAGATACGCAGTATTTT
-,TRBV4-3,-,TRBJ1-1,CASSQDLPIQNTEAFF,TGCGCCAGCAGCCAAGATTTGCCCATCCAGAACACTGAAGCTTTCTTT
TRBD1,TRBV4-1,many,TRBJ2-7,CASSQDGQGLSYEQYF,TGCGCCAGCAGCCAAGATGGACAGGGGCTATCCTACGAGCAGTACTTC
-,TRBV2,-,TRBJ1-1,CASKRTANTEAFF,TGTGCCAGCAAAAGGACAGCTAACACTGAAGCTTTCTTT
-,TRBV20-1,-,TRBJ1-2,CSAIPIIRGGGYTF,TGCAGTGCTATCCCCATCATTAGGGGAGGTGGCTACACCTTC
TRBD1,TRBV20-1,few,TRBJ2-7,CSAAHGQVFEQYF,TGCAGTGCCGCCCACGGACAGGTCTTCGAGCAGTACTTC
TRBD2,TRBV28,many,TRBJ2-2,CASSYSGGASTGELFF,TGTGCCAGCAGTTACAGCGGGGGGGCGAGCACCGGGGAGCTGTTTTTT
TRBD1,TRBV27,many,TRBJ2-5,CASSLSPGTGDGETQYF,TGTGCCAGCAGTCTAAGTCCCGGGACAGGGGATGGCGAGACCCAGTACTTC
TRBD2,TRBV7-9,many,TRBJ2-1,CASSLGGGGSGEQFF,TGTGCCAGCAGCTTAGGAGGCGGGGGGTCGGGTGAGCAGTTCTTC
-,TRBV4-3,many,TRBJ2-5,CASSQEWQGLDLETQYF,TGCGCCAGCAGCCAAGAGTGGCAGGGCCTTGATTTAGAGACCCAGTACTTC
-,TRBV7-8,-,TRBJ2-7,CASSFPEPHYEQYF,TGTGCCAGCAGCTTCCCGGAACCCCACTACGAGCAGTACTTC
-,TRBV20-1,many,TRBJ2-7,CSASKGRGYEQYF,TGCAGTGCTAGTAAAGGGCGCGGCTACGAGCAGTACTTC
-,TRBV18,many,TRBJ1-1,CASSPERTGAPEAFF,TGTGCCAGCTCACCAGAGCGGACGGGAGCGCCTGAAGCTTTCTTT
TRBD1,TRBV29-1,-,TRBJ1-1,CSVEGGQGVGAFF,TGCAGCGTTGAAGGTGGGCAGGGGGTTGGAGCTTTCTTT
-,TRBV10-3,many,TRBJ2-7,CAISDVKAYEQYF,TGTGCCATCAGTGACGTTAAGGCCTACGAGCAGTACTTC